The 30 T cell receptor beta chains below all came from one sample that was sequenced in a study of identical twins. TCRdb re-derived calls from the 5' RACE reads in MiXCR, one entry per CDR3 protein. The table lists about 700,000 distinct CDR3 sequences, under 9% of them singletons. The data were also submitted as part of a second study, on yellow fever vaccine responses in identical twins.

Sequencing was performed on PBMCs. These receptors were taken from a woman under 30 in good health.

V gene TRBV12-3 or TRBV12-4 combines with J gene TRBJ2-5; 11 bases match TRBD2. The V segment lost 6 bases and the J segment 4 bases; nucleotides outside the gene matches: 4. This CDR3 has 14 residues. Written as DNA, the CDR3 is TGTGCCAGCAGAAATCTAGCGGGGGGAGAGACCCAGTACTTC. Translated, it gives CASRNLAGGETQYF.

This clonotype appeared a few times. The rearrangement uses TRBV20-1 and TRBJ2-4; either TRBD1 or TRBD2 may supply D (5 bases each). CDR3 length equals 16 residues. Per the germline V gene, CDR1 is DFQATT and CDR2 is SNEGSKA (reference sequence). Trimming stripped 1 base from V and 1 base from J, with 14 bases between. The CDR3 region is CSARVFMGDAKNIQYF. The CDR3 bases are TGCAGTGCTAGAGTCTTCATGGGGGACGCCAAAAACATTCAGTACTTC.

The rearrangement joins TRBV27 to TRBJ2-7, with TRBD1 matching 7 bases. The CDR3 loop spans 14 amino acids. Trimming cost V 5 bases and J 3 bases; bases outside gene matches: 7. Germline V lookup: CDR1 MNHEY, CDR2 SMNVEV (reference sequence). CDR3 protein: CASSPLNRGYEQYF. The CDR3 bases are TGTGCCAGCAGTCCCCTGAACAGGGGCTACGAGCAGTACTTC.

The chain employs TRBV5-6 and TRBJ2-3, with D tentatively TRBD2 (5 bases). Germline CDR1 and CDR2: SGHDT and YYEEEE. The CDR3 spans 13 residues. Trimming removed 3 bases from V and 4 bases from J, with 9 bases in between. CDR3 bases: TGTGCCAGCAGCTACACACTAGCAGATACGCAGTATTTT. Translation: CASSYTLADTQYF.

This clonotype came up a few times. The chain carries TRBV7-8 and TRBJ1-4, with D uncertain. With 1 base removed from V and 2 bases from J, the gap between germline ends came to 14 bases. CDR1 and CDR2 from the germline V gene are SGHVS and FQNEAQ. CDR3 size: 17 residues. CDR3 amino acids: CASSLEGRRTTNEKLFF. CDR3 DNA sequence: TGTGCCAGCAGCTTAGAGGGCAGGCGAACGACTAATGAAAAACTGTTTTTT.

V and J are TRBV27 and TRBJ2-7, with 9 positions matching TRBD1. The J segment lost 5 bases and the V segment lost 6 bases, leaving 11 bases of the junction unmatched. This CDR3 spans 15 amino acids. CDR1 MNHEY and CDR2 SMNVEV come from the germline V gene (reference sequence). The DNA for the CDR3 is TGTGCCAGCAGGAGCTTGGGACAGGGAGGCGACGAGCAGTACTTC. Translation: CASRSLGQGGDEQYF.

This clonotype was picked up a small number of times. The chain links TRBV20-1 to TRBJ1-2; D unresolved. V was shortened by 7 bases and J by 5 bases, with 11 bases between the two germline ends. The CDR3 sequence is 11 residues long. Germline-derived CDR1 and CDR2 are DFQATT and SNEGSKA (reference sequence). For the CDR3, the DNA is TGCAGTGTTAGCGACGGGTATGGCTACACCTTC. Amino acids: CSVSDGYGYTF.

This clonotype was counted only a few times. The genes are TRBV20-1 and TRBJ2-7; possible D gene TRBD1, 5 bases. This CDR3 has 14 residues. V was clipped by 0 bases and J by 1 base, with 10 bases between them. Germline CDR1 is DFQATT and CDR2 is SNEGSKA (reference sequence). CDR3 sequence reads: CSARDYQGSYEQYF. In DNA form, the CDR3 reads TGCAGTGCTAGAGATTACCAGGGATCCTACGAGCAGTACTTC.

Only a few counts were recorded for this clonotype. The chain links TRBV29-1 to TRBJ2-4, with D unresolved. Germline CDR1 and CDR2: SQVTM and ANQGSEA. This CDR3 spans 12 amino acids. V was pared by 3 bases and J by 6 bases, with 9 bases between. The CDR3 DNA is TGCAGCGTTGACGTCGGCGGAAACATTCAGTACTTC. It specifies CSVDVGGNIQYF.

There are many counts of this clonotype. The rearrangement joins TRBV6-5 to TRBJ2-7, with D possibly TRBD2 on 5 matching bases. Trimming shortened V by 0 bases and J by 5 bases, and 17 bases separated the two germline ends. Germline CDR1 and CDR2: MNHEY and SVGAGI. The CDR3 is made up of 16 amino acids. The CDR3 nucleotides read TGTGCCAGCAGTTACTCGATAGGGAAAGGGAGCGACGAGCAGTACTTC. This sequence encodes CASSYSIGKGSDEQYF.

The J gene is TRBJ1-5, the V gene TRBV12-3 or TRBV12-4; 7 bases are shared with TRBD1. The V segment lost 3 bases and the J segment 4 bases; nucleotides outside the gene matches: 3. The CDR3 loop spans 14 amino acids. The CDR3, as DNA: TGTGCCAGCAGTTTCGGGACAGCTAATCAGCCCCAGCATTTT. Translation: CASSFGTANQPQHF.

This clonotype was observed at least ten times. This sequence joins TRBV15 and TRBJ2-2, with 7 bases matching TRBD1. The V segment lost 4 bases and the J segment 8 bases; nucleotides outside the gene matches: 13. This CDR3 contains 16 residues. Germline values: CDR1 LNHNV, CDR2 YYDKDF (reference sequence). CDR3 sequence (DNA): TGTGCCACCAGCATCCTCCGTGTACAGGGGTTGGGGGAGCTGTTTTTT. Translating gives CATSILRVQGLGELFF. Variable domain in full (rest from reference TRBV15 and TRBJ2-2): DAMVIQNPRYQVTQFGKPVTLSCSQTLNHNVMYWYQQKSSQAPKLLFHYYDKDFNNEADTPDNFQSRRPNTSFCFLDIRSPGLGDTAMYLCATSILRVQGLGELFFGEGSRLTVL.

The V gene is TRBV10-3, the J gene TRBJ2-1; maybe TRBD2 (5 bases). The germline CDR1 and CDR2 sequences are ENHRY and SYGVKD. This CDR3 has 13 residues. V was cut by 7 bases and J by 2 bases, with 9 bases left in between. Here the CDR3 DNA reads TGTGCCATCACCCAGGAGGCCTACAATGAGCAGTTCTTC. Amino acid sequence: CAITQEAYNEQFF.

This clonotype was observed many times. This sequence joins TRBV4-2 and TRBJ2-7, with 10 bases aligning to TRBD1. The CDR3 is 16 residues long. Trimming took 0 bases from V and 3 from J; bases not matched to a gene: 5. Germline V CDR1 and CDR2: LGHNA, YNFKEQ. CDR3 coding DNA: TGTGCCAGCAGCCAAGATCAAGGACAGGGGGACTACGAGCAGTACTTC. This translates into CASSQDQGQGDYEQYF.

In its sample, this clonotype was seen a few times. The J gene is TRBJ2-6, the V gene TRBV27; 7 bases map to TRBD1. Looked up from germline, CDR1 is MNHEY and CDR2 is SMNVEV (reference sequence). This CDR3 region has 17 residues. The V gene end was trimmed by 8 bases and the J gene end by 1 base; junction bases not matched to a gene: 11. The CDR3 here is CASSRDSTNSGANVLTF. CDR3 nucleotides: TGTGCCAGCTCCCGGGACAGTACTAATTCTGGGGCCAACGTCCTGACTTTC.

This clonotype was seen ten or more times. The chain is built from TRBV11-2 and TRBJ2-3, with TRBD2 matching 8 bases. The germline gives CDR1 SGHAT, CDR2 FQNNGV. The CDR3 covers 16 residues. The trim removed 6 bases at V and 2 bases at J, leaving 10 bases unmatched. CDR3 nucleotide sequence: TGTGCCAGCAGACAAGGGGCGGGAGGAAACACAGATACGCAGTATTTT. As protein: CASRQGAGGNTDTQYF.

The chain recombines TRBV19 with TRBJ2-1; D perhaps matches TRBD1 (6 bases). V lost 1 base, J lost 5 bases, and 15 bases lay in between. Per the germline V gene, CDR1 is LNHDA and CDR2 is SQIVND (reference sequence). This CDR3 spans 16 amino acids. This chain's CDR3 is CASSIGPGQGHNEQFF. CDR3 DNA: TGTGCCAGTAGTATAGGGCCGGGACAAGGGCACAATGAGCAGTTCTTC. The full variable domain, with the rest looked up from reference TRBV19 and TRBJ2-1, is DGGITQSPKYLFRKEGQNVTLSCEQNLNHDAMYWYRQDPGQGLRLIYYSQIVNDFQKGDIAEGYSVSREKKESFPLTVTSAQKNPTAFYLCASSIGPGQGHNEQFFGPGTRLTVL.

This chain uses TRBV2 with TRBJ2-2; D possibly corresponds to TRBD2 (6 bases). The length of the CDR3 is 14 residues. V dropped 4 bases and J dropped 1 base, with 7 bases sitting between them. Germline V gene sequence: CDR1 SNHLY, CDR2 FYNNEI. CDR3 nucleotides: TGTGCCAGCAGTGCGGGAGAGAACACCGGGGAGCTGTTTTTT. Its protein product is CASSAGENTGELFF. The entire variable domain, with the rest obtained from reference TRBV2 and TRBJ2-2, is as follows: EPEVTQTPSHQVTQMGQEVILRCVPISNHLYFYWYRQILGQKVEFLVSFYNNEISEKSEIFDDQFSVERPDGSNFTLKIRSTKLEDSAMYFCASSAGENTGELFFGEGSRLTVL.

This clonotype has a handful of counts. The rearrangement links TRBV27 to TRBJ2-7; TRBD1 agrees at 12 bases. The CDR3 runs to 14 residues. Germline V gene sequence: CDR1 MNHEY, CDR2 SMNVEV (reference sequence). The trim removed 4 bases at V and 5 bases at J, leaving 3 bases unmatched. This CDR3 reads CASSWGQGADEQYF. CDR3 coding DNA: TGTGCCAGCAGTTGGGGACAGGGGGCGGACGAGCAGTACTTC.

This clonotype was counted only a few times. This chain connects TRBV9 to TRBJ2-2; 11 nucleotides agree with TRBD2. The CDR3 spans 17 residues. With 3 bases clipped from V and 4 bases from J, the junction kept 8 bases outside the gene matches. Germline assignment: CDR1 SGDLS and CDR2 YYNGEE. CDR3 region: CASSGRSGGARTGELFF. CDR3 coding DNA: TGTGCCAGCAGCGGTCGTAGCGGGGGGGCCCGCACCGGGGAGCTGTTTTTT. The full variable domain, rest sourced from reference TRBV9 and TRBJ2-2, is DSGVTQTPKHLITATGQRVTLRCSPRSGDLSVYWYQQSLDQGLQFLIQYYNGEERAKGNILERFSAQQFPDLHSELNLSSLELGDSALYFCASSGRSGGARTGELFFGEGSRLTVL.

The rearrangement links TRBV7-2 to TRBJ1-1, with TRBD1 as a possible D gene (5 bases). The germline gives CDR1 SGHTA, CDR2 FQGNSA. V shed 11 bases and J shed 4 bases, with 14 bases lying between them. The CDR3 spans 12 residues. The CDR3 here is CAYLGGGTEAFF. The CDR3 DNA sequence: TGTGCCTACCTGGGGGGAGGCACTGAAGCTTTCTTT.

This clonotype was detected ten times or more. The rearrangement joins TRBV4-1 to TRBJ2-4, with 13 bases matching TRBD2. The CDR3 sequence is 18 residues long. J gave up 6 bases and V 1 base, and 9 bases lay outside the gene matches. Germline CDR1 and CDR2: MGHRA and YSYEKL. In nucleotides, the CDR3 is TGCGCCAGCAGCCAAGGCGGACTAGCGGGAGCTATCGGAAACATTCAGTACTTC. It translates to CASSQGGLAGAIGNIQYF.

Ten or more counts support this clonotype. The chain joins TRBV5-1 to TRBJ1-2; 7 bases fit TRBD1. This CDR3 comprises 12 residues. Germline V CDR1 and CDR2: SGHRS, YFSETQ. V shed 7 bases and J 2 bases; nucleotides not matched to a gene: 2. The CDR3 spells CASRTGNYGYTF. The CDR3 region has the DNA TGCGCCAGCCGGACAGGAAACTATGGCTACACCTTC.

At least ten counts were recorded for this clonotype. The CDR3 DNA sequence: TGTGCCAGCAGCCGGGCCGACGGACCCTCCTACGAGCAGTACTTC. It yields the protein CASSRADGPSYEQYF. This chain links TRBV11-1 with TRBJ2-7; D not resolved. This CDR3 comprises 15 residues. The V gene's germline CDR1 is SGHAT and CDR2 FQDESV (reference sequence). Trimming pared 5 bases from V and 0 bases from J, leaving 14 bases between.

This clonotype was seen a handful of times. The chain is built from TRBV20-1 and TRBJ2-7, with D tentatively TRBD1 (6 bases). The CDR3 contains 14 residues. The V gene's germline CDR1 is DFQATT and CDR2 SNEGSKA (reference sequence). Between the trimmed V and J ends, which lost 4 bases and 3 bases, there was a span of 16 bases. CDR3 bases: TGCAGTGCTAACCCCCCCCAGGGGCACTACGAGCAGTACTTC. Its protein is CSANPPQGHYEQYF.

The rearrangement uses TRBV2 and TRBJ2-4; D possibly uses TRBD1 or TRBD2 (6 bases each). Per the germline V gene, CDR1 is SNHLY and CDR2 is FYNNEI. Trimming left V 7 bases short and J 8 bases short, with 21 bases between. This CDR3 has 15 amino acids. The CDR3 is CASTKVRGPRDIQYF. In nucleotides, the CDR3 is TGTGCCAGCACCAAGGTTCGGGGGCCGAGGGACATTCAGTACTTC.

In its sample, this clonotype was seen a few times. The chain has TRBV7-3 and TRBJ2-2; the D is unclear. CDR3 length: 13 residues. V was pared by 5 bases and J by 6 bases, with 10 bases between. Per the germline V gene, CDR1 is SGHTA and CDR2 is FQGTGA. For the CDR3, the DNA is TGTGCCAGCAGCCAATTGGGTGCCGGGGAGCTGTTTTTT. This gives the protein CASSQLGAGELFF.

The sample holds many counts of this clonotype. V and J are TRBV25-1 and TRBJ1-3; the D is unclear. The germline V gene encodes CDR1 MGHDK and CDR2 SYGVNS. The V and J ends lost 1 base and 5 bases respectively, with 6 bases between them. This CDR3 contains 13 residues. The CDR3 region has the DNA TGTGCCAGCAGTGAATCAGGCCGAAACACCATATATTTT. Translating gives CASSESGRNTIYF.

The sample holds many counts of this clonotype. The chain has TRBV24-1 and TRBJ2-2, with 12 bases that match TRBD1. Germline assignment: CDR1 KGHDR and CDR2 SFDVKD. With V trimmed by 4 bases and J by 10 bases, 9 bases remained unmatched. The CDR3 extends over 16 amino acids. The CDR3 bases are TGTGCCACCAGTGACCCCGGGACAGGGGGCTCGAAGGAGCTGTTTTTT. Its translation is CATSDPGTGGSKELFF.

This sequence joins TRBV20-1 and TRBJ2-1, with D unclear. The CDR3 is 15 residues long. Germline assignment: CDR1 DFQATT and CDR2 SNEGSKA (reference sequence). Trimming removed 3 bases from V and 2 bases from J, with 14 bases in between. The CDR3 spells CSASHFTLAYNEQFF. CDR3 DNA: TGCAGTGCTAGCCACTTTACTCTAGCCTACAATGAGCAGTTCTTC.